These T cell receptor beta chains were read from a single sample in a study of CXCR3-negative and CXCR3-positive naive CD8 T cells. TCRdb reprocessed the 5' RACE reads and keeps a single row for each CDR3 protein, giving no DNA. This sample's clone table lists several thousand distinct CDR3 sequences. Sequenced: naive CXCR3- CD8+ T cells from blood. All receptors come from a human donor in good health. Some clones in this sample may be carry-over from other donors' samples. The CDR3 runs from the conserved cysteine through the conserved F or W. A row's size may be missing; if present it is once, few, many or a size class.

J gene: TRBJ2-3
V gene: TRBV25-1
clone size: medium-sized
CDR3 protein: CASSPRITDTQYF

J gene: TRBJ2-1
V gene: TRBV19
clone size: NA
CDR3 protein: CASSIGGKNEQFF

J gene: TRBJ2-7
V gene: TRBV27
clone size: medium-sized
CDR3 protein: CASSYQPQEGLYYEQYF

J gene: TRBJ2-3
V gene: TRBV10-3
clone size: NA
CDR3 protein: CAISDESGGRTDTQYF

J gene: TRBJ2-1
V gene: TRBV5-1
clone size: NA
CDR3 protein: CASSLTPGLAGVNEQFF

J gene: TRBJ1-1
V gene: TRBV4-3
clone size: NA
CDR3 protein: CASSQLTGTGYGEQYTEAFF

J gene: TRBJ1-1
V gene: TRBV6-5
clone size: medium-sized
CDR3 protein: CASRTNTEAFF

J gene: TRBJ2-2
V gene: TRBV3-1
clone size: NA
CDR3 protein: CASSQEAALNTGELFF

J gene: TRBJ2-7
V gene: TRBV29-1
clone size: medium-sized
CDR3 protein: CSVTGTSQSPASYEQYF

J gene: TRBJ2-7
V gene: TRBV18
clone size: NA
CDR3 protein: CASSPYGTDYEQYF

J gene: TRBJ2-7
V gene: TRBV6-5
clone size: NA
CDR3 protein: CASSYPGQGGQYF

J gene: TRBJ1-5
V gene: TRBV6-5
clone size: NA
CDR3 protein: CASKALIGNQPQHF

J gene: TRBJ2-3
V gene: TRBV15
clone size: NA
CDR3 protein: CATSRKGITDTQYF

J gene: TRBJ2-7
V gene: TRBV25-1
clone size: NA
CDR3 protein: CASSELGTGSGEQYF

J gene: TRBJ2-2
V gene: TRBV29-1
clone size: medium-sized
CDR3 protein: CSVRLGTVLTGELFF

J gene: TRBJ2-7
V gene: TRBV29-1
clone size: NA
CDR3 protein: CSVEGQGYYEQYF

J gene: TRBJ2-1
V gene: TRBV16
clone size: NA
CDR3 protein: CASSQSMGFGHEQFF

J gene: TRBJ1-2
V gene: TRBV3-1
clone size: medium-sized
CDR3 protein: CASSQESRVGYGYTF

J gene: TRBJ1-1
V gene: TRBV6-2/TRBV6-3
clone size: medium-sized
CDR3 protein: CASSYWTQNTEAFF

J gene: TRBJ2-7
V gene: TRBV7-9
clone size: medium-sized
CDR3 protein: CASSSSRYRASYEQYF

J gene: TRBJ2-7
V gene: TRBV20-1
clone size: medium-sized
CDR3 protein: CSAGITRYEQYF

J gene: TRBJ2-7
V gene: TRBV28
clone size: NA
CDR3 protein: CASRDDRHYEQYF

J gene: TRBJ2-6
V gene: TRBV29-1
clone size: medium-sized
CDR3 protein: CSVEDHVGSGANVLTF

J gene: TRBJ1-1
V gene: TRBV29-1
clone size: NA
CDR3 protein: CSVEGAMNTEAFF

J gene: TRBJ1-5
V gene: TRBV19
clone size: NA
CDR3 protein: CASSIALAGRNQPQHF

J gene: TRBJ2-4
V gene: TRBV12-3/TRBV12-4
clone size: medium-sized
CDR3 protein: CASSSGPGPVNIQYF

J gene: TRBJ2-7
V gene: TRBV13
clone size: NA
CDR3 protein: CASSQIGGTYEQYF

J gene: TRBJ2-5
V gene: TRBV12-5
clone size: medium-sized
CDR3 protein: CASGLGETQYF

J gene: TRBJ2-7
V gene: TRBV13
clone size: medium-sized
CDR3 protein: CASRSQGTGIYEQYF

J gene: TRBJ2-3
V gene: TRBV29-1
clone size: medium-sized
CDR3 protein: CSARDGDTQYF

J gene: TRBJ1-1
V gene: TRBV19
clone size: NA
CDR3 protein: CASSIGTSNTEAFF

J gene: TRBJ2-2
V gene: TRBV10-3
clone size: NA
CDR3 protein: CAIEGNTGELFF

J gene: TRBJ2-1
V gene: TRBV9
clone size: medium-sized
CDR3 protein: CASSFTLTGNEQFF

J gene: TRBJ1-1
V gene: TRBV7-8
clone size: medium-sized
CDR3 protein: CASSLYVGEMNTEAFF

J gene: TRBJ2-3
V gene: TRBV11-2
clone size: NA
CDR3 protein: CASSLSYRETDTQYF

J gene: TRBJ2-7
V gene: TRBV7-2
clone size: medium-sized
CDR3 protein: CASSLAASGVTGYEQYF

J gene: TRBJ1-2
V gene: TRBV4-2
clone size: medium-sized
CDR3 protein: CASSPRDRGSYGYTF

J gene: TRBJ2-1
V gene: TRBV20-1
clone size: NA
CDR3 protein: CSAGLTGSSYNEQFF

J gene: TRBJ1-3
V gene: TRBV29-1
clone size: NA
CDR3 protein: CSVVIRNSGNTIYF

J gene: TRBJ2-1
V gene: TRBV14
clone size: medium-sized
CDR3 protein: CASSQTTGAYSYNEQFF

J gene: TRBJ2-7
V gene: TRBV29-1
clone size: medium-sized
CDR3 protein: CSAGQGGYEQYF

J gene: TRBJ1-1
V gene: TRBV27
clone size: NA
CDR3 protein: CASSLAMNTEAFF

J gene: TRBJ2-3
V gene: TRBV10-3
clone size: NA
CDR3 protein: CAIRKEDTQYF

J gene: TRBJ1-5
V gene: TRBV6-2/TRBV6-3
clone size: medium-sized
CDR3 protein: CASSPAGGSNQPQHF

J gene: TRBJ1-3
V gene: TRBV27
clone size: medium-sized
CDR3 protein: CASSVSSGLGNTIYF

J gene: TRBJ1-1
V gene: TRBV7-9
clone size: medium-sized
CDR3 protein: CASTWGGKNTEAFF

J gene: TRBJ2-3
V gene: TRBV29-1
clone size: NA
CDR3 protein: CSVESPSGGAHGDTQYF

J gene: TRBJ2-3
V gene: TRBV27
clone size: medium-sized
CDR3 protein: CASSLWSGVVSNTQYF

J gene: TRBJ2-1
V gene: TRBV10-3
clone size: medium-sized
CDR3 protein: CAISETWVLGEVNQRNEQFF

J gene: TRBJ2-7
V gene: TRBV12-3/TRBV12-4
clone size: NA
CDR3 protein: CASRGAGQSYEQYF

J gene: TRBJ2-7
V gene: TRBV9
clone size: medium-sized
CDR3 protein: CASSVWGDDEQYF

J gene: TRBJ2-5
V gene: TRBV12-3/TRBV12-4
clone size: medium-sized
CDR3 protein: CASSLDPQETQYF

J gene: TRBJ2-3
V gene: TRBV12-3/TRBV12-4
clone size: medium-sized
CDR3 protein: CASNSGLAEADTQYF

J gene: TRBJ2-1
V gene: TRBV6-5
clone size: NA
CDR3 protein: CASGEAGGPGNEQFF

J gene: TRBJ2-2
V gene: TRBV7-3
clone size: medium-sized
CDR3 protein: CASSLIGTPRPGELFF

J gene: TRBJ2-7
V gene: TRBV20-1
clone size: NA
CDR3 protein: CSARDPDRTHEQYF

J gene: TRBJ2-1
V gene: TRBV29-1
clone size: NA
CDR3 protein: CSVDPRRQGYNEQFF

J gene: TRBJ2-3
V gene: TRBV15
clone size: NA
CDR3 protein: CATRMSVDTQYF

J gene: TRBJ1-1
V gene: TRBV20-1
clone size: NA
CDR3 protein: CSASRGTGVTEAFF